Listed below are T cell receptor beta chains from one sample, sequenced in a study of cytotoxic CD8 clonotypes in ibrutinib-treated CLL. TCRdb keeps only in-frame clones here, not all; method: immunoSEQ multiplex PCR. The data contain approximately 42,000 clones, about 72% of them seen just once; the ten biggest clones take up less than 15%. The sequenced sample was PBMCs, obtained after 12 months of ibrutinib treatment. Every receptor here comes from a human donor with chronic lymphocytic leukemia. CDR3s include the opening cysteine and the closing phenylalanine or tryptophan. Each record gives: V gene, D gene, J gene, CDR3 protein. The D gene is left open where the match is weak.

>TRBV9|NA|TRBJ2-1
CASSVGGPQGEQFF
>TRBV7-2|TRBD1|TRBJ2-3
CASSSKRGTGYTDTQYF
>TRBV21-1|NA|TRBJ1-1
CASSKSSGQTNTEAFF
>TRBV4-1|TRBD1|TRBJ1-5
CASSQTPGGVRPQHF
>TRBV7-2|NA|TRBJ2-5
CASSLGVRRGSFETQYF
>TRBV7-6|NA|TRBJ2-7
CASSLGPAHGSYEQYF
>TRBV19|NA|TRBJ1-1
CASRTGLNTEAFF
>TRBV19|TRBD1|TRBJ1-1
CASSIAGTGPTMNTEAFF
>TRBV19|TRBD1|TRBJ1-5
CASSQGQGGNQPQHF
>TRBV5-5|NA|TRBJ1-5
CASAGSSNQPQHF
>TRBV7-7|NA|TRBJ2-1
CASSPDSHNEQFF
>TRBV6-1|NA|TRBJ2-1
CASSEIARVNEQFF
>TRBV7-9|NA|TRBJ2-1
CASSPRSYNEQFF
>TRBV5-1|TRBD2|TRBJ2-3
CASSPAGLAGGLRTDTQYF
>TRBV5-1|TRBD1|TRBJ1-4
CASRQDREGEKLFF
>TRBV7-6|NA|TRBJ2-5
CASSLVPGETQYF
>TRBV5-1|TRBD1|TRBJ2-3
CASSLEGAGEVDTQYF
>TRBV19|NA|TRBJ2-3
CASSSPLGRDSADTQYF